This T cell receptor (beta chain) stems from a study of blood T cell repertoires in COVID-19. Study background: COVID-19 samples collected from the United States, Italy and Spain covered acute and convalescent phases. The analysed material was cDNA or gDNA that came from T cells, B-cell-depleted T cells, or PBMCs.

Participant reports of clinical history set cohort assignment. Per the original data handling: Estimated nucleated cell counts came from reference gene primer amplification. Method: immunoSEQ multiplex PCR; TCRdb's copy keeps in-frame clones and lacks some. Clone size and V and J calls were adopted from that table, with D and trimming inferred from the DNA. The table has around 200,000 clones, 86% seen once. The trim removed 2 bases at V and 6 bases at J, leaving 6 bases unmatched. CDR1 is GTSNPN, CDR2 SVGIG, per germline (reference sequence). The CDR3 sequence is 14 residues long. Sequencing input: PBMCs or T cells enriched from blood (not recorded which). The gene calls are TRBV30 and TRBJ1-1, with 10 bases identical to TRBD1. The receptor was isolated from a woman aged 25 to 39 who had been exposed to COVID-19. DNA of the CDR3: TGTGCCTGGAGTCGGGACAGGGGTTGGGCTGAAGCTTTCTTT. It codes for CAWSRDRGWAEAFF.